The 9 T cell receptor beta chains given below trace back to one sample, sequenced in a study of shared clonotypes between healthy human individuals. Sequencing was performed with immunoSEQ multiplex PCR; in TCRdb, only in-frame clones are kept and a portion is missing. The profile shows around 2.5 million clones, roughly 93% of them singletons. Sequenced sample: naive CD4+ T cells from PBMCs. Subset indicated: CD45RA+ positively selected. These receptors all come from a young man in good health. Some clones in this sample may be carry-over from other donors' samples.

V and J are TRBV5-5 and TRBJ1-2; 8 nucleotides match TRBD1. The J segment lost 4 bases and the V segment lost 3 bases, leaving 8 bases of the junction unmatched. In germline, CDR1 is SGHKS, CDR2 YYEKEE (reference sequence). This CDR3 has 15 residues. This CDR3 is CASSSPGTGLYGYTF. The CDR3 DNA is TGTGCCAGCAGCTCCCCCGGGACAGGCCTCTATGGCTACACCTTC.

This chain links TRBV28 with TRBJ1-1; D unclear. CDR1 MDHEN and CDR2 SYDVKM come from the germline V gene. Trimming left V 3 bases short and J 1 base short, with 12 bases between. The CDR3 contains 15 residues. Written as DNA, the CDR3 is TGTGCCAGCAGTTTGAGGACTCTATGGAACACTGAAGCTTTCTTT. Amino acids: CASSLRTLWNTEAFF.

The chain couples TRBV6-6 to TRBJ2-2; D unclear. The CDR3 spans 11 residues. Per the germline V gene, CDR1 is MNHNY and CDR2 is SVGAGI (reference sequence). The V gene lost 8 bases and the J gene lost 6 bases, with 7 bases spanning the gap. CDR3 sequence (DNA): TGTGCCAGCGGACCGTCCGGGGAGCTGTTTTTT. This translates into CASGPSGELFF.

V gene TRBV9 combines with J gene TRBJ2-2; 12 bases agree with TRBD2. J lost 12 bases, V lost 0 bases, and 6 bases had no gene match. The CDR3 has 15 amino acids. Germline V gene sequence: CDR1 SGDLS, CDR2 YYNGEE. Written as DNA, the CDR3 is TGTGCCAGCAGCGTAGGACTAGCGGGAGAAGAGCAGCTGTTTTTT. It encodes CASSVGLAGEEQLFF.

This sequence joins TRBV28 and TRBJ2-5; 9 bases match TRBD1. CDR3 length: 15 residues. The V gene end was trimmed by 4 bases and the J gene end by 4 bases; junction bases not matched to a gene: 7. From germline, CDR1 is MDHEN and CDR2 SYDVKM. For the CDR3, the DNA is TGTGCCAGCAGTTCGACAGGGGGGGAGAGAGAGACCCAGTACTTC. Its protein product is CASSSTGGERETQYF.

This chain links TRBV5-1 with TRBJ1-5, with D possibly TRBD1 on 5 matching bases. This CDR3 is built from 14 residues. Germline V gene data show CDR1 as SGHRS and CDR2 as YFSETQ. Trimming cost V 3 bases and J 9 bases, with 16 bases left between them. This CDR3 reads CASSWGPARGPQHF. CDR3 sequence (DNA): TGCGCCAGCAGCTGGGGACCAGCCCGGGGGCCCCAGCATTTT.

This chain connects TRBV6-5 to TRBJ1-6; 7 bases line up with TRBD1. Trimming took 9 bases from V and 14 from J; bases not matched to a gene: 13. Germline-derived CDR1 and CDR2 are MNHEY and SVGAGI. The CDR3 loop spans 13 amino acids. CDR3 nucleotide sequence: TGTGCCAGTTCCGGACAGGTACCTCTGGCCCTCCACTTT. Translated: CASSGQVPLALHF.

Comments on this clone: The identical CDR3 is also encoded by other nucleotide sequences in the sample. The chain couples TRBV18 to TRBJ2-1; D is possibly TRBD2 (7 bases). The V gene lost 5 bases and the J gene lost 1 base, with 9 bases spanning the gap. The germline V gene encodes CDR1 KGHSH and CDR2 LQKENI. This CDR3 spans 14 amino acids. Here the CDR3 reads CASSRGGSYNEQFF. DNA for the CDR3: TGTGCCAGCTCAAGGGGGGGGTCCTACAATGAGCAGTTCTTC.

The J gene is TRBJ1-1, the V gene TRBV5-1; D is unresolved. The CDR3 has 14 amino acids. Trimming removed 4 bases at V and 5 bases at J, with 15 bases between. Germline-derived CDR1 and CDR2 are SGHRS and YFSETQ. Here the CDR3 reads CASSREALGTEAFF. The DNA for the CDR3 is TGCGCCAGCAGCCGGGAAGCGCTGGGTACTGAAGCTTTCTTT.